This T cell receptor beta chain was identified in a study of response to subunit inactivated influenza vaccine. In TCRdb, the RT-PCR reads were re-called with MiXCR into one record per CDR3 protein. The table records under 750,000 distinct CDR3 sequences, about 10% of them present only once. V was pared by 4 bases and J by 9 bases, with 5 bases of the junction left unmatched. The CDR3 has 13 amino acids. Germline assignment: CDR1 MNHEY and CDR2 SVGEGT. This clonotype showed up just a few times. The rearrangement joins TRBV6-2 or TRBV6-3 to TRBJ2-1, with 8 bases fitting TRBD2. This specimen consisted of PBMCs from blood, obtained on the day of vaccination. The sequence came from a man aged 50 or older who received an inactivated influenza vaccine. The CDR3 loop reads CASSFAGGGEQFF. CDR3 in DNA: TGTGCCAGCAGTTTCGCGGGGGGCGGTGAGCAGTTCTTC.